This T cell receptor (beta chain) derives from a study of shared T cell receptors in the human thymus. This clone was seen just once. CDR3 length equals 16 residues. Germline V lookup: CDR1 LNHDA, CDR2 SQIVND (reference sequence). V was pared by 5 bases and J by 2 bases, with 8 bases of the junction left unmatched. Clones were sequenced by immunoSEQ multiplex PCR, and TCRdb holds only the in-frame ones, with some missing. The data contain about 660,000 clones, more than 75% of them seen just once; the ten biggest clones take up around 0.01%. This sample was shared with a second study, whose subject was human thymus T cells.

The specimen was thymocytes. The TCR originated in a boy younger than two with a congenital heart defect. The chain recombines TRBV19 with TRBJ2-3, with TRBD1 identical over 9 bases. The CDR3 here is CASSAPDRGDTDTQYF. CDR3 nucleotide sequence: TGTGCCAGTAGTGCCCCCGACAGGGGGGACACAGATACGCAGTATTTT. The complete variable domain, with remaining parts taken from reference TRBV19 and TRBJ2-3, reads DGGITQSPKYLFRKEGQNVTLSCEQNLNHDAMYWYRQDPGQGLRLIYYSQIVNDFQKGDIAEGYSVSREKKESFPLTVTSAQKNPTAFYLCASSAPDRGDTDTQYFGPGTRLTVL.